The 20 T cell receptor beta chains given below trace back to one sample, sequenced in a study of shared clonotypes between healthy human individuals. The repertoire was sequenced with immunoSEQ multiplex PCR; TCRdb's copy has only in-frame clones and lacks some. This repertoire shows 2 million to 2.5 million clones, 85% to 95% found once; its top ten account for 0.39%. The sequenced material came from naive CD4+ T cells from PBMCs. As to subset: CD45RA+ positively selected. The receptor source for this set is a young man in good health. Some clones in this sample may be carry-over from other donors' samples.

In the case of this clone: The junction departs from germline at one end; a sequencing error may be responsible. Within the sample, other DNA sequences also encode this same CDR3. This chain uses TRBV2 with TRBJ2-1; D uncertain. Germline V gives CDR1 SNHLY, CDR2 FYNNEI. The CDR3 is 13 residues long. As DNA, the CDR3 is TGTGCCAGTAGTGGCCTGGCCTACAATGAGCAGTTCTTC. Its protein product is CASSGLAYNEQFF.

This chain connects TRBV5-6 to TRBJ1-1; D is possibly TRBD1 (6 bases). The CDR3 loop spans 17 amino acids. CDR1 and CDR2 (germline): SGHDT, YYEEEE. Trimming cost V 0 bases and J 0 bases, with 15 bases left between them. For the CDR3, the DNA is TGTGCCAGCAGCTTGGGCAGGGGTCACGGGGTGAACACTGAAGCTTTCTTT. It yields the protein CASSLGRGHGVNTEAFF.

CDR3 loop: CASSSAGSGEETQYF. As DNA, the CDR3 is TGCGCCAGCAGCTCAGCGGGATCAGGTGAAGAGACCCAGTACTTC. The chain joins TRBV5-1 to TRBJ2-5, with 7 bases matching TRBD2. The length of the CDR3 is 15 residues. The V gene's germline CDR1 is SGHRS and CDR2 YFSETQ. V lost 3 bases and J lost 3; bases outside the gene matches: 8.

As for this clone: The sample holds other DNA sequences that translate to the same CDR3. V usage is TRBV5-1 and J usage is TRBJ2-1, with unresolved D. V was cut by 4 bases and J by 0 bases, with 11 bases left in between. Germline-derived CDR1 and CDR2 are SGHRS and YFSETQ. The CDR3 consists of 15 residues. The CDR3 region is CASSPTGGSYNEQFF. As DNA, the CDR3 is TGCGCCAGCAGCCCAACCGGTGGCTCCTACAATGAGCAGTTCTTC. Looking up the rest from reference TRBV5-1 and TRBJ2-1 gives the full variable domain: KAGVTQTPRYLIKTRGQQVTLSCSPISGHRSVSWYQQTPGQGLQFLFEYFSETQRNKGNFPGRFSGRQFSNSRSEMNVSTLELGDSALYLCASSPTGGSYNEQFFGPGTRLTVL.

V is TRBV10-3 and J is TRBJ1-5, with a tentative D call TRBD1 (5 bases). The V end lost 5 bases, the J end lost 3 bases, and 11 bases lay between the germline ends. This CDR3 is 14 amino acids long. CDR1 ENHRY and CDR2 SYGVKD come from the germline V gene. The CDR3 sequence: CAISNRDFNQPQHF. CDR3 nucleotides: TGTGCCATCAGTAACCGGGACTTCAATCAGCCCCAGCATTTT.

This clone was observed once. The chain uses TRBV4-1 and TRBJ2-7; D gene unclear. Germline values: CDR1 MGHRA, CDR2 YSYEKL. The V end was cut by 4 bases, the J end by 5 bases, with 15 bases between. CDR3 size: 14 residues. In DNA, the CDR3 is TGCGCCAGCAGCCGCCCCGGCACCCGGGACGAGCAGTACTTC. It codes for CASSRPGTRDEQYF.

This chain uses TRBV11-2 with TRBJ1-2; 11 nucleotides match TRBD1. V shed 5 bases, J shed 5 bases, and the junction held 4 bases outside the gene matches. The germline CDR1 and CDR2 sequences are SGHAT and FQNNGV. The CDR3 length is 14 residues. CDR3 sequence (DNA): TGTGCCAGCAGCCCCGGACAGGGGGCATATGGCTACACCTTC. It is translated as CASSPGQGAYGYTF.

The chain has TRBV11-2 and TRBJ2-1; possibly TRBD2 for D (5 bases). V was clipped by 5 bases and J by 3 bases, with 17 bases between them. The CDR3 spans 16 residues. In germline, CDR1 is SGHAT, CDR2 FQNNGV. CDR3 bases: TGTGCCAGCAGCGAACTGCGGGTGAGCGACTACAATGAGCAGTTCTTC. This translates into CASSELRVSDYNEQFF.

V and J are TRBV5-1 and TRBJ2-2, with 7 bases lining up with TRBD1. V dropped 7 bases and J dropped 2; count of bases not matched to a gene: 8. The CDR3 totals 15 residues. Germline values: CDR1 SGHRS, CDR2 YFSETQ. The CDR3, as DNA: TGCGCCAGCGAGGTGGGACAGATAAACACCGGGGAGCTGTTTTTT. Translating gives CASEVGQINTGELFF.

This clone was detected a few times. The chain has TRBV18 and TRBJ1-3, with a possible D match to TRBD1 (5 bases). The CDR3 sequence is 15 residues long. In germline, CDR1 is KGHSH, CDR2 LQKENI. Trimming took 3 bases from V and 2 from J, leaving 11 bases between them. The CDR3 spells CASSPDRTTGNTIYF. CDR3 DNA sequence: TGTGCCAGCTCACCCGACAGAACTACTGGAAACACCATATATTTT.

The gene calls are TRBV7-3 and TRBJ2-2; D not resolved. V lost 1 base to trimming and J lost 2 bases, with 11 bases between them. Germline lookup yields CDR1 SGHTA and CDR2 FQGTGA. This CDR3 contains 16 residues. The CDR3 nucleotides are TGTGCCAGCAGCTTAATGGATGGGTCTAACACCGGGGAGCTGTTTTTT. Protein sequence: CASSLMDGSNTGELFF.

The chain recombines TRBV28 with TRBJ2-7; possibly TRBD2 for D (5 bases). V lost 7 bases and J 5 bases, leaving 15 bases between the germline ends. Germline CDR1 is MDHEN and CDR2 is SYDVKM. The CDR3 runs 13 residues. The CDR3 DNA is TGTGCCAGCACCCCCCCGCCGGGGAACGAGCAGTACTTC. Translation gives CASTPPPGNEQYF.

This chain links TRBV4-2 with TRBJ1-4; 8 bases fit TRBD1. The germline V gene has CDR1 LGHNA and CDR2 YNFKEQ. Unmatched junction bases numbered 4, after V lost 0 bases and J lost 4 bases. This CDR3 is built from 16 residues. The CDR3 DNA reads as TGTGCCAGCAGCCAAGATGTCGGACAGGGTAATGAAAAACTGTTTTTT. As protein: CASSQDVGQGNEKLFF.

As to this clone: This specimen includes other DNA sequences encoding the same CDR3. This rearrangement joins TRBV28 to TRBJ2-7; 7 bases map to TRBD1. The CDR3 extends over 15 amino acids. Germline V gives CDR1 MDHEN, CDR2 SYDVKM. The V segment lost 4 bases and the J segment 0 bases; nucleotides outside the gene matches: 6. Written as DNA, the CDR3 is TGTGCCAGCAGTTCGTCCGGGACAGCCTCCTACGAGCAGTACTTC. Residues: CASSSSGTASYEQYF.

This clone was found a few times. The chain recombines TRBV2 with TRBJ1-4; D is unresolved. V was clipped by 8 bases and J by 7 bases, with 14 bases between them. CDR1 is SNHLY, CDR2 FYNNEI, per germline. This CDR3 is built from 13 residues. As DNA, the CDR3 is TGTGCCAGCTTGCTAGTTTTGGGTGAAAAACTGTTTTTT. Protein sequence: CASLLVLGEKLFF.

This clone showed up just once. The chain couples TRBV29-1 to TRBJ2-5; perhaps D is TRBD1 or TRBD2 (5 bases each). V shed 8 bases and J shed 4 bases, with 14 bases lying between them. The germline V gene encodes CDR1 SQVTM and CDR2 ANQGSEA. CDR3 length equals 12 residues. Here the CDR3 DNA reads TGCAGCCCTAGGGGCGCGGGAGAGACCCAGTACTTC. Its translation is CSPRGAGETQYF.

This chain joins TRBV7-8 and TRBJ2-7; D unresolved. Germline lookup yields CDR1 SGHVS and CDR2 FQNEAQ. This CDR3 has 14 residues. V lost 5 bases to trimming and J lost 1 base, with 12 bases between them. CDR3 DNA sequence: TGTGCCAGCAGCCCCGTAGGCAGGTCCTACGAGCAGTACTTC. Protein sequence: CASSPVGRSYEQYF.

A remark on this clone: Other nucleotide sequences from this sample produce the same CDR3. The chain joins TRBV18 to TRBJ2-3; D ambiguous. Germline V gives CDR1 KGHSH, CDR2 LQKENI. This CDR3 region has 14 residues. Trimming removed 3 bases from V and 0 bases from J, with 7 bases in between. CDR3 nucleotide sequence: TGTGCCAGCTCACCTTTGGGGAGCACAGATACGCAGTATTTT. Translated, it gives CASSPLGSTDTQYF.

V gene TRBV7-2 combines with J gene TRBJ2-7, with 10 bases lining up with TRBD2. The CDR3 length is 17 residues. The germline CDR1 and CDR2 sequences are SGHTA and FQGNSA. Trimming took 1 base from V and 2 from J; bases not matched to a gene: 8. The CDR3, as DNA: TGTGCCAGCAGCTTAGTTGCTAGCGGGGGACCCACCTACGAGCAGTACTTC. Translation gives CASSLVASGGPTYEQYF.

This chain connects TRBV6-5 to TRBJ1-4, with 10 bases identical to TRBD1. In germline, CDR1 is MNHEY, CDR2 SVGAGI. After removal of 4 bases from V and 4 bases from J, the junction contained 6 bases not matched to a gene. This CDR3 region has 16 residues. In DNA, the CDR3 is TGTGCCAGCAGTTCACAAGGGACAGGGGTTAATGAAAAACTGTTTTTT. This codes for CASSSQGTGVNEKLFF.